These T cell receptor beta chains were read from a single sample in a study of blood T cell repertoires in COVID-19. Produced via immunoSEQ multiplex PCR; TCRdb's table is partial and in-frame only. The data contain 120,000 or so clones, roughly four fifths of them seen just once; the ten biggest clones take up more than 5%. The sequencing sample was made of peripheral blood. These receptors came from a man in his 60s with acute or convalescent COVID-19. CDR3s include the opening cysteine and the closing phenylalanine or tryptophan. D genes are given only for firm matches. Clone size is given for some rows only: seen once, a few or many times, or a class if the clone is expanded.

13,.,TRBV19,TRBD1,TRBJ2-3,CASRQGGRDTQYF,TGTGCCAGTCGACAGGGGGGTAGAGATACGCAGTATTTT
11,.,TRBV5-1,.,TRBJ2-1,CASSLAREQFF,TGCGCCAGCAGCTTGGCTCGGGAGCAGTTCTTC
18,once,TRBV5-1,TRBD2,TRBJ2-5,CASSRGLAGVGLQETQYF,TGCGCCAGCAGCCGTGGACTAGCGGGAGTTGGATTACAAGAGACCCAGTACTTC
13,.,TRBV2,TRBD1,TRBJ1-1,CASSEVSGGEAFF,TGTGCCAGCAGTGAGGTCTCAGGGGGGGAAGCTTTCTTT
16,.,TRBV19,TRBD1,TRBJ1-2,CASRGGAGQERYGYTF,TGTGCCAGTAGGGGAGGTGCGGGACAGGAGCGCTATGGCTACACCTTC
14,.,TRBV18,.,TRBJ1-1,CASSPQDRNTEAFF,TGTGCCAGCTCACCTCAGGACAGGAACACTGAAGCTTTCTTT
14,.,TRBV19,.,TRBJ1-1,CASSPREGGREAFF,TGTGCCAGTAGTCCCCGGGAGGGTGGCCGCGAGGCTTTCTTT
15,.,TRBV19,TRBD1,TRBJ2-5,CASSMMTGGGETQYF,TGTGCCAGTAGTATGATGACAGGGGGGGGAGAGACCCAGTACTTC
14,.,TRBV28,.,TRBJ1-2,CAGKGGGDWYGYTF,TGTGCCGGAAAAGGGGGAGGGGATTGGTATGGCTACACCTTC
14,.,TRBV19,.,TRBJ1-1,CASSIFSSHTEAFF,TGTGCCAGTAGTATATTCAGTTCTCACACTGAAGCTTTCTTT
15,.,TRBV9,.,TRBJ2-1,CASSAATGLLNEQFF,TGTGCCAGCAGCGCCGCCACCGGACTACTCAATGAGCAGTTCTTC
15,few,TRBV5-1,.,TRBJ1-2,CASSLSTGLNYGYTF,TGCGCCAGCAGCTTGAGCACAGGGCTGAACTATGGCTACACCTTC
15,.,TRBV25-1,.,TRBJ1-4,CASSPIQGTNEKLFF,TGTGCCAGCAGTCCGATACAGGGAACTAATGAAAAACTGTTTTTT
14,.,TRBV6-9,.,TRBJ1-5,CASSCCRGNQPQHF,TGTGCCAGCAGTTGTTGCCGGGGCAATCAGCCCCAGCATTTT
14,.,TRBV7-2,TRBD1,TRBJ2-7,CASSHGTGNYEQYF,TGTGCCAGCAGCCACGGGACAGGGAACTACGAGCAGTACTTC
18,.,TRBV21-1,.,TRBJ2-2,CASSNGRGQGINTGELFF,TGTGCCAGCAGCAACGGAAGAGGACAGGGAATAAACACCGGGGAGCTGTTTTTT
15,.,TRBV27,TRBD2,TRBJ2-6,CASSAGVGGANVLTF,TGTGCCAGCAGTGCGGGAGTTGGGGGGGCCAACGTCCTGACTTTC